The rows below give T cell receptor beta chains drawn from one sample of a study of blood T cells in healthy people across ages. TCRdb recomputed calls from the 5' RACE reads with MiXCR, one row per CDR3 protein. This table has about 380,000 distinct CDR3 sequences, about 55% appearing once. Input material: blood. The source of these receptors is a man aged 60 to 69 in good health. Both conserved end residues are part of each CDR3. Each record gives: D gene, J gene, clone size, V gene, CDR3 DNA, CDR3 protein. The D gene is left open where the match is weak. A clone size is listed for some rows: how often the clone was seen (once, few, many), or a class if it is expanded.

D gene: NA; J gene: TRBJ2-2; clone size: NA; V gene: TRBV5-1; CDR3 DNA: TGCGCCAGCAGCTTGGTTCCGGGGGCGAACACCGGGGAGCTGTTTTTT; CDR3 protein: CASSLVPGANTGELFF
D gene: NA; J gene: TRBJ2-3; clone size: NA; V gene: TRBV7-2; CDR3 DNA: TGTGCCAGCAGCTTAGGTGGGACCCTTTCCACAGATACGCAGTATTTT; CDR3 protein: CASSLGGTLSTDTQYF
D gene: TRBD2; J gene: TRBJ2-1; clone size: NA; V gene: TRBV24-1; CDR3 DNA: TGTGCCACCAGTGATTCGACTAGCGGGCTTTACAATGAGCAGTTCTTC; CDR3 protein: CATSDSTSGLYNEQFF
D gene: NA; J gene: TRBJ2-3; clone size: NA; V gene: TRBV27; CDR3 DNA: TGTGCCAGCAATGGGGTAGGGGGCACAGATACGCAGTATTTT; CDR3 protein: CASNGVGGTDTQYF
D gene: NA; J gene: TRBJ2-1; clone size: many; V gene: TRBV25-1; CDR3 DNA: TGTGCCAGCAGTGAGCACTACCGCAATGAGCAGTTCTTC; CDR3 protein: CASSEHYRNEQFF
D gene: NA; J gene: TRBJ2-7; clone size: many; V gene: TRBV7-3; CDR3 DNA: TGTGCCAGCAGCGTAAACAGGGACTACGAGCAGTACTTC; CDR3 protein: CASSVNRDYEQYF
D gene: TRBD1; J gene: TRBJ2-7; clone size: NA; V gene: TRBV29-1; CDR3 DNA: TGCAGCGTTGGCGGGTTGCCCGGGACAGGGGGGTACGAGCAGTACTTC; CDR3 protein: CSVGGLPGTGGYEQYF
D gene: NA; J gene: TRBJ2-7; clone size: few; V gene: TRBV5-1; CDR3 DNA: TGCGCCAGCAGCTTGGGGCAGGGGATCAACGAGCAGTACTTC; CDR3 protein: CASSLGQGINEQYF
D gene: NA; J gene: TRBJ2-1; clone size: NA; V gene: TRBV12-3/TRBV12-4; CDR3 DNA: TGTGCCAGCAGGTCCCGATACAATGAGCAGTTCTTC; CDR3 protein: CASRSRYNEQFF
D gene: NA; J gene: TRBJ2-7; clone size: few; V gene: TRBV28; CDR3 DNA: TGTGCCAGCAATCTCCAGGGTAGCTCCTACGAGCAGTACTTC; CDR3 protein: CASNLQGSSYEQYF
D gene: NA; J gene: TRBJ2-1; clone size: NA; V gene: TRBV6-5; CDR3 DNA: TGTGCCGCCAAGAGGGGTCAAACGTACGATGAGCAGTTCTTC; CDR3 protein: CAAKRGQTYDEQFF
D gene: TRBD2; J gene: TRBJ2-1; clone size: once; V gene: TRBV4-1; CDR3 DNA: TGCACCACCAGACTAGCGGGGGGGCGCGAGCAGTTCTTC; CDR3 protein: CTTRLAGGREQFF
D gene: NA; J gene: TRBJ2-7; clone size: NA; V gene: TRBV6-5; CDR3 DNA: TGTGCCAGCACGATTTTGGGGGGGGCGCCGGGGCTCGAGCAGTACTTC; CDR3 protein: CASTILGGAPGLEQYF
D gene: TRBD2; J gene: TRBJ2-1; clone size: many; V gene: TRBV20-1; CDR3 DNA: TGCAGTGCTACTAGCGGGAGGGACTCCTACAATGAGCAGTTCTTC; CDR3 protein: CSATSGRDSYNEQFF
D gene: NA; J gene: TRBJ2-5; clone size: NA; V gene: TRBV2; CDR3 DNA: TGTGCCAGCAGCCGATCGCCCTATTCGATCCAGGCTGAGACCCAGTACTTC; CDR3 protein: CASSRSPYSIQAETQYF
D gene: TRBD2; J gene: TRBJ2-3; clone size: NA; V gene: TRBV10-3; CDR3 DNA: TGTGCCATCAGTCTCGGGACGGCAGGGAGGGCAGATACGCAGTATTTT; CDR3 protein: CAISLGTAGRADTQYF
D gene: NA; J gene: TRBJ2-1; clone size: NA; V gene: TRBV24-1; CDR3 DNA: TGTGCCACCAGTGACCGAGGGACACCCCGGATGGGTGAGCAGTTCTTC; CDR3 protein: CATSDRGTPRMGEQFF
D gene: NA; J gene: TRBJ2-5; clone size: NA; V gene: TRBV5-1; CDR3 DNA: TGCGCCAGCAGCGTAGAAGGAGAGACCCAGTACTTC; CDR3 protein: CASSVEGETQYF
D gene: TRBD2; J gene: TRBJ2-3; clone size: NA; V gene: TRBV11-2; CDR3 DNA: TGTGCCAGCAGCTTAATGGAACTAGCGGGGAGAGATACGCAGTATTTT; CDR3 protein: CASSLMELAGRDTQYF
D gene: NA; J gene: TRBJ2-3; clone size: NA; V gene: TRBV27; CDR3 DNA: TGTGCCAGCAGTTTGAGGTTTGGCGGAGATACGCAGTATTTT; CDR3 protein: CASSLRFGGDTQYF
D gene: NA; J gene: TRBJ2-5; clone size: few; V gene: TRBV5-5; CDR3 DNA: TGTGCCAGCAGCTCGTGGGGCCAAGAGACCCAGTACTTC; CDR3 protein: CASSSWGQETQYF
D gene: TRBD2; J gene: TRBJ2-4; clone size: NA; V gene: TRBV28; CDR3 DNA: TGTGCCAGCAGTTATTTCGGGGGGGGGAAAAACATTCAGTACTTC; CDR3 protein: CASSYFGGGKNIQYF
D gene: NA; J gene: TRBJ1-6; clone size: NA; V gene: TRBV20-1; CDR3 DNA: TGCAGTGCTAGATTGCAGCGTTCGGATTCACCCCCCCACTTT; CDR3 protein: CSARLQRSDSPPHF
D gene: NA; J gene: TRBJ1-1; clone size: NA; V gene: TRBV12-3/TRBV12-4; CDR3 DNA: TGTGCCAGCAGCCTCATAGGCGCGGGCACTGAAGCTTTCTTT; CDR3 protein: CASSLIGAGTEAFF
D gene: NA; J gene: TRBJ2-3; clone size: many; V gene: TRBV5-1; CDR3 DNA: TGCGCCAGCAGACTTGATCCGGGACCGAACACAGATACGCAGTATTTT; CDR3 protein: CASRLDPGPNTDTQYF
D gene: TRBD1; J gene: TRBJ1-2; clone size: NA; V gene: TRBV4-2; CDR3 DNA: TGTGCCAGCCAGGAGGGAGACAGGGAAGGCTACACCTTC; CDR3 protein: CASQEGDREGYTF
D gene: NA; J gene: TRBJ2-3; clone size: NA; V gene: TRBV27; CDR3 DNA: TGTGCCAGGAAATCAGATACGCAGTATTTT; CDR3 protein: CARKSDTQYF
D gene: NA; J gene: TRBJ1-2; clone size: few; V gene: TRBV12-3/TRBV12-4; CDR3 DNA: TGTGCCAGCAGTCACCGAAGGGTTGGAGGCTACACCTTC; CDR3 protein: CASSHRRVGGYTF
D gene: NA; J gene: TRBJ1-5; clone size: NA; V gene: TRBV6-5; CDR3 DNA: TGTGCCAGCAGTTACTCGGACAGCTATCAGCCCCGGCATTTT; CDR3 protein: CASSYSDSYQPRHF
D gene: TRBD1; J gene: TRBJ2-7; clone size: NA; V gene: TRBV6-6; CDR3 DNA: TGTGCCAGCAGTTCCAAGGACAGGGCCACCTCCAGCGAGCAGTACTTC; CDR3 protein: CASSSKDRATSSEQYF
D gene: NA; J gene: TRBJ2-7; clone size: few; V gene: TRBV11-2; CDR3 DNA: TGTGCCAGCAGCTTAGCTTCTATCAGGTCTGGCGAGCAGTACTTC; CDR3 protein: CASSLASIRSGEQYF
D gene: TRBD2; J gene: TRBJ2-7; clone size: NA; V gene: TRBV10-3; CDR3 DNA: TGTGCCATCTCCCCTAGCGGGAGAAGCTACGAGCAGTACTTC; CDR3 protein: CAISPSGRSYEQYF
D gene: NA; J gene: TRBJ2-7; clone size: few; V gene: TRBV7-2; CDR3 DNA: TGTGCCAGCAGCTTAGGAAGGCCCTACGAGCAGTACTTC; CDR3 protein: CASSLGRPYEQYF
D gene: TRBD2; J gene: TRBJ2-3; clone size: NA; V gene: TRBV20-1; CDR3 DNA: TGCAGTGCCGTTGGACTAGCGGGCACGTCTAGCACAGATACGCAGTATTTT; CDR3 protein: CSAVGLAGTSSTDTQYF
D gene: NA; J gene: TRBJ2-1; clone size: few; V gene: TRBV20-1; CDR3 DNA: TGCAGTGCTATAGGTGACCAGTCGTACAATGAGCAGTTCTTC; CDR3 protein: CSAIGDQSYNEQFF
D gene: TRBD2; J gene: TRBJ2-7; clone size: NA; V gene: TRBV6-1; CDR3 DNA: TGTGCCAGCAGTGAAGTCTCTAGCGGGCCCCCCTACGAGCAGTACTTC; CDR3 protein: CASSEVSSGPPYEQYF
D gene: NA; J gene: TRBJ2-5; clone size: few; V gene: TRBV7-8; CDR3 DNA: TGTGCCAGCAGCTTGGTCGGGATGGGCGGACAGTTCCAAGAGACCCAGTACTTC; CDR3 protein: CASSLVGMGGQFQETQYF
D gene: NA; J gene: TRBJ2-7; clone size: NA; V gene: TRBV7-8; CDR3 DNA: TGTGCCAGCAGCGCCGTGGACGGTACCTACGAGCAGTACTTC; CDR3 protein: CASSAVDGTYEQYF
D gene: NA; J gene: TRBJ2-3; clone size: once; V gene: TRBV20-1; CDR3 DNA: TGCAGTGCTCGCCACCCTGGGGCGGCAGATACGCAGTATTTT; CDR3 protein: CSARHPGAADTQYF
D gene: NA; J gene: TRBJ2-7; clone size: NA; V gene: TRBV7-9; CDR3 DNA: TGTGCCAGCAGCCACCCACAAGGAGAGCAGTACTTC; CDR3 protein: CASSHPQGEQYF
D gene: TRBD2; J gene: TRBJ2-1; clone size: many; V gene: TRBV7-9; CDR3 DNA: TGTGCCAGCAGCCGACCGCAAGCGGGGAGCTCCTACAATGAGCAGTTCTTC; CDR3 protein: CASSRPQAGSSYNEQFF
D gene: NA; J gene: TRBJ2-7; clone size: NA; V gene: TRBV6-2/TRBV6-3; CDR3 DNA: TGTGCCAGCAGTCCAGGGGGGTCTCCTCCATACGAGCAGTACTTC; CDR3 protein: CASSPGGSPPYEQYF
D gene: NA; J gene: TRBJ1-2; clone size: many; V gene: TRBV6-6; CDR3 DNA: TGTGCCAGCAGCAAAGGGTTTAACTATGGCTACACCTTC; CDR3 protein: CASSKGFNYGYTF
D gene: NA; J gene: TRBJ2-3; clone size: NA; V gene: TRBV18; CDR3 DNA: TGTGCCAGCTCCGCGATGCGGACTGGCCTCACAGATACGCAGTATTTT; CDR3 protein: CASSAMRTGLTDTQYF
D gene: TRBD2; J gene: TRBJ2-1; clone size: NA; V gene: TRBV6-1; CDR3 DNA: TGTGCCAGCAGTCAGGGACTAGCGGGAATCTATGAGCAGTTCTTC; CDR3 protein: CASSQGLAGIYEQFF
D gene: NA; J gene: TRBJ2-7; clone size: many; V gene: TRBV11-2; CDR3 DNA: TGTGCCAGCAGCTTAAGGGAATGGTCGAGCTCCTACGAGCAGTACTTC; CDR3 protein: CASSLREWSSSYEQYF
D gene: NA; J gene: TRBJ1-1; clone size: NA; V gene: TRBV25-1; CDR3 DNA: TGTGCCAGCAGTGAGGGCGTAGGGGAAGCTTTCTTT; CDR3 protein: CASSEGVGEAFF
D gene: NA; J gene: TRBJ1-1; clone size: NA; V gene: TRBV15; CDR3 DNA: TGTGCCACCAGCAGAGACCGGGCCCAAGAAGCTTTCTTT; CDR3 protein: CATSRDRAQEAFF
D gene: NA; J gene: TRBJ2-5; clone size: few; V gene: TRBV28; CDR3 DNA: TGTGCCACGGCCCGGGATCCTAAAGAGACCCAGTACTTC; CDR3 protein: CATARDPKETQYF
D gene: NA; J gene: TRBJ2-5; clone size: once; V gene: TRBV10-3; CDR3 DNA: TGTGCCATCTCTGACCCGACGGAAACCCAGTACTTC; CDR3 protein: CAISDPTETQYF
D gene: NA; J gene: TRBJ1-1; clone size: NA; V gene: TRBV27; CDR3 DNA: TGTGCCAGCGGAATCAGAGGGGGGAATAGTAGGGTGAACACTGAAGCTTTCTTT; CDR3 protein: CASGIRGGNSRVNTEAFF
D gene: NA; J gene: TRBJ2-3; clone size: NA; V gene: TRBV2; CDR3 DNA: TGTGCCAGCAGTGAAACCCCACTGAGCACAGATACGCAGTATTTT; CDR3 protein: CASSETPLSTDTQYF
D gene: NA; J gene: TRBJ2-1; clone size: few; V gene: TRBV6-5; CDR3 DNA: TGTGCCAGCAGTTACCCGGGACCCGCAAATGAGCAGTTCTTC; CDR3 protein: CASSYPGPANEQFF
D gene: NA; J gene: TRBJ2-1; clone size: NA; V gene: TRBV3-1; CDR3 DNA: TGTGCCAGCAGCCAAGAACAACAAAATGAGCAGTTCTTC; CDR3 protein: CASSQEQQNEQFF
D gene: TRBD2; J gene: TRBJ2-1; clone size: few; V gene: TRBV4-1; CDR3 DNA: TGCGCCAGCAGCCCGTTGGAGCGGGGGGGCCTGAATGAGCAGTTCTTC; CDR3 protein: CASSPLERGGLNEQFF
D gene: NA; J gene: TRBJ2-7; clone size: NA; V gene: TRBV12-3/TRBV12-4; CDR3 DNA: TGTGCCAGCAGTTTAGTAGGTCGGACCTCAGAGCAGTACTTC; CDR3 protein: CASSLVGRTSEQYF
D gene: TRBD1; J gene: TRBJ2-3; clone size: NA; V gene: TRBV7-2; CDR3 DNA: TGTGCCAGCAGCTTTCGTGGACAGGGGGTTGTACCAGATACGCAGTATTTT; CDR3 protein: CASSFRGQGVVPDTQYF
D gene: NA; J gene: TRBJ2-3; clone size: many; V gene: TRBV2; CDR3 DNA: TGTGCCAGCAGTGAAGACCGCGGGGGCACGCAGTATTTT; CDR3 protein: CASSEDRGGTQYF
D gene: NA; J gene: TRBJ2-1; clone size: NA; V gene: TRBV29-1; CDR3 DNA: TGCACCTACAAACGGGTCCTACAAGAGACCCAGTTCTTC; CDR3 protein: CTYKRVLQETQFF